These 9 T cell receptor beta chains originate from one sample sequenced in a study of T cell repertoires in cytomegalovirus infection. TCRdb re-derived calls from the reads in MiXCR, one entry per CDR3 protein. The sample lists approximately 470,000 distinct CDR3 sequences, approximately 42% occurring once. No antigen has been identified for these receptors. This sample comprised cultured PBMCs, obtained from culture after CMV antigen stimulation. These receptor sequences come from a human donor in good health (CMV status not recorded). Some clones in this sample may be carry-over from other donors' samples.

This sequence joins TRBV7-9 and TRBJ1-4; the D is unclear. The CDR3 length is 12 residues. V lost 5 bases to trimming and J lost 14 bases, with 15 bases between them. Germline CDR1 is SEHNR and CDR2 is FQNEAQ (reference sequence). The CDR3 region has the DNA TGTGCCAGCAGCGACCCGGAAGGCGGCCTGTTTTTT. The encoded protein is CASSDPEGGLFF.

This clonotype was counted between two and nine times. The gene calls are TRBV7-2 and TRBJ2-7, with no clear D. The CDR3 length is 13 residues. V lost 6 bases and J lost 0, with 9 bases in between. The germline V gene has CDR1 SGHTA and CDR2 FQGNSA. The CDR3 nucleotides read TGTGCCAGCAGGGATGGGATCTCCTACGAGCAGTACTTC. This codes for CASRDGISYEQYF.

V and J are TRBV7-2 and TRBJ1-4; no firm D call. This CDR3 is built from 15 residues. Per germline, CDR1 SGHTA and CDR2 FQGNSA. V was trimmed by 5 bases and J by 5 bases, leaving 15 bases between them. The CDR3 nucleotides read TGTGCCAGCAGCCTAAGCGGTTTCTCAAATGAAAAACTGTTTTTT. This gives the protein CASSLSGFSNEKLFF.

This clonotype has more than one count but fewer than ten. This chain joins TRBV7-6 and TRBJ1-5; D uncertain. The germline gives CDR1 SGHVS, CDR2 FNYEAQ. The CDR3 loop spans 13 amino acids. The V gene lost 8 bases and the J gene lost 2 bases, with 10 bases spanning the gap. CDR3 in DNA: TGTGCCAGCTCCGAGAATCGCAATCAGCCCCAGCATTTT. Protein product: CASSENRNQPQHF.

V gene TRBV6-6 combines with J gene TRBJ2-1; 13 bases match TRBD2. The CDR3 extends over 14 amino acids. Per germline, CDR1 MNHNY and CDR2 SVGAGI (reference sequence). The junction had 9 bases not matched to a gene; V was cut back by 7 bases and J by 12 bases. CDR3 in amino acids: CASTIETSGRRQFF. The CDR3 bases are TGTGCCAGCACCATCGAGACTAGCGGGAGGAGGCAGTTCTTC.

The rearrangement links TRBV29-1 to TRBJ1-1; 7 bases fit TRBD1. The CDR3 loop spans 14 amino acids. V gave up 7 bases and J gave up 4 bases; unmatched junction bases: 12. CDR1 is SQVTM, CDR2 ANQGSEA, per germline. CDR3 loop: CSAAQGGLGTEAFF. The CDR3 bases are TGCAGCGCAGCCCAAGGGGGCTTAGGCACTGAAGCTTTCTTT.

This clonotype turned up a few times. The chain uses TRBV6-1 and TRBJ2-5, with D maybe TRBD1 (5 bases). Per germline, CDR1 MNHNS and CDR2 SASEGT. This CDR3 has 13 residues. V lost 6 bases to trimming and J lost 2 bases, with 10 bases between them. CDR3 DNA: TGTGCCAGCAGAGGACATGGGCAAGAGACCCAGTACTTC. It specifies CASRGHGQETQYF.

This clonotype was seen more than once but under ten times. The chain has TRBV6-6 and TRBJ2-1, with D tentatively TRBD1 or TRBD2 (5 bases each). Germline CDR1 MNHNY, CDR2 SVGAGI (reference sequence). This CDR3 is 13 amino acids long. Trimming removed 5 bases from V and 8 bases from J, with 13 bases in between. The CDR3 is CASSSVGDDEQFF. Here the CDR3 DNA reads TGTGCCAGCAGTAGCGTTGGGGACGATGAGCAGTTCTTC.

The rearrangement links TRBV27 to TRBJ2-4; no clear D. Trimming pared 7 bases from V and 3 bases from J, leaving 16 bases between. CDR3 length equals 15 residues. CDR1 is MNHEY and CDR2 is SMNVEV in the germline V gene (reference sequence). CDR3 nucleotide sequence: TGTGCCAGCAATCCCCCGGTAGTAGTCAAAAACATTCAGTACTTC. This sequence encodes CASNPPVVVKNIQYF.